The rows below give T cell receptor beta chains drawn from one sample of a study of CD8 T cells in ankylosing spondylitis. TCRdb reprocessed the 5' RACE reads via MiXCR and lists one record per CDR3 protein. Here the sample spans 250,000 to 350,000 distinct CDR3 sequences, roughly 20% being singletons. Sequencing was carried out using blood, either unsorted or a sorted T cell fraction (not recorded which). These receptors all stem from a female donor with ankylosing spondylitis or in good health (not recorded which). The CDR3 runs from the conserved cysteine through the conserved F or W. The D gene is left open where the match is weak. Clone size is given for some rows only: seen once, a few or many times, or a class if the clone is expanded.

V	D	size	J	CDR3	DNA
TRBV29-1	-	many	TRBJ2-3	CSVDLGKTADTQYF	TGCAGCGTTGACTTGGGAAAAACGGCAGATACGCAGTATTTT
TRBV9	TRBD1	-	TRBJ1-2	CASSVGDRENGYTF	TGTGCCAGCAGCGTAGGGGACAGGGAGAATGGCTACACCTTC
TRBV5-1	-	few	TRBJ1-1	CASSSRQYGAEAFF	TGCGCCAGCAGCTCGCGACAGTATGGGGCTGAAGCTTTCTTT
TRBV27	TRBD2	few	TRBJ2-1	CASSRGLAGWERNEQFF	TGTGCCAGCAGTCGGGGACTAGCTGGATGGGAGAGGAATGAGCAGTTCTTC
TRBV12-3/TRBV12-4	-	many	TRBJ1-2	CASGTPTGRGYTF	TGTGCCAGCGGAACTCCGACAGGACGAGGCTACACCTTC
TRBV7-9	TRBD1	-	TRBJ2-6	CASSLDRGRVGANVLTF	TGTGCCAGCAGCCTCGACAGGGGGCGCGTTGGGGCCAACGTCCTGACTTTC
TRBV5-1	-	-	TRBJ2-3	CASSSDPPPATQYF	TGCGCCAGCAGCTCCGACCCTCCCCCGGCTACGCAGTATTTT
TRBV10-3	TRBD1	-	TRBJ1-1	CAVDRGFGTEAFF	TGTGCCGTAGACAGGGGCTTCGGCACTGAAGCTTTCTTT
TRBV20-1	-	-	TRBJ2-7	CSARGGGNEQYF	TGCAGTGCTAGAGGAGGGGGGAACGAGCAGTACTTC
TRBV2	TRBD2	-	TRBJ2-4	CASSARLASLDAKNIQYF	TGTGCCAGCAGCGCCAGACTAGCCAGCCTTGACGCCAAAAACATTCAGTACTTC
TRBV27	-	few	TRBJ1-4	CASSLSGATEKLFF	TGTGCCAGCAGTTTATCGGGGGCTACTGAAAAACTGTTTTTT
TRBV9	-	few	TRBJ1-4	CASSAPGGGGEKLFF	TGTGCCAGCAGCGCGCCCGGAGGGGGAGGCGAAAAACTGTTTTTT
TRBV5-5	-	-	TRBJ1-5	CASSSRGEGNQPQHF	TGTGCCAGCAGCTCCAGGGGAGAAGGCAATCAGCCCCAGCATTTT
TRBV12-3/TRBV12-4	TRBD2	few	TRBJ2-5	CASGSAGEGEKTQYF	TGTGCCAGCGGCTCAGCGGGAGAGGGAGAAAAGACCCAGTACTTC
TRBV12-3/TRBV12-4	-	few	TRBJ2-1	CASSFPEDEQFF	TGTGCCAGCAGTTTTCCGGAGGACGAGCAGTTCTTC
TRBV20-1	TRBD2	-	TRBJ2-1	CSARGDYRGNEQFF	TGCAGTGCTAGAGGGGACTACCGAGGCAATGAGCAGTTCTTC
TRBV25-1	-	-	TRBJ1-6	CASSEFGKITSPLHF	TGTGCCAGCAGTGAATTTGGAAAGATAACTTCACCCCTCCACTTT
TRBV2	-	-	TRBJ1-1	CASSVSAYEAFF	TGTGCCAGCAGTGTTTCTGCCTATGAAGCTTTCTTT
TRBV20-1	-	few	TRBJ2-1	CSATTRFSHNEQFF	TGCAGTGCCACGACTAGGTTCTCTCACAATGAGCAGTTCTTC
TRBV4-2	-	few	TRBJ2-6	CASSQDQGNPSGANVLTF	TGTGCCAGCAGCCAAGATCAAGGGAACCCCTCTGGGGCCAACGTCCTGACTTTC
TRBV6-5	TRBD1	few	TRBJ2-1	CASSSWTGFLDNEQFF	TGTGCCAGCAGTTCCTGGACAGGGTTCCTTGACAATGAGCAGTTCTTC
TRBV4-2	-	-	TRBJ2-1	CASSPVEGSYNEQFF	TGTGCCAGCAGCCCAGTAGAGGGATCCTACAATGAGCAGTTCTTC
TRBV20-1	-	-	TRBJ2-7	CSAQSGRSYEQYF	TGCAGTGCTCAATCAGGGAGATCCTACGAGCAGTACTTC
TRBV5-1	-	few	TRBJ1-2	CASSRDRGYTF	TGCGCCAGCAGCCGGGATAGGGGCTACACCTTC
TRBV20-1	TRBD1	few	TRBJ2-5	CSARDRTGGVKETQYF	TGCAGTGCTAGAGATAGGACAGGGGGCGTGAAAGAGACCCAGTACTTC
TRBV6-5	-	-	TRBJ1-2	CASSYEGSYGYTF	TGTGCCAGCAGTTACGAGGGGAGCTATGGCTACACCTTC
TRBV7-2	TRBD2	-	TRBJ2-5	CASSQSGRVETQYF	TGTGCCAGCAGCCAAAGCGGGAGGGTGGAGACCCAGTACTTC
TRBV6-5	-	-	TRBJ2-1	CASSYSTQLNEQFF	TGTGCCAGCAGTTACTCGACCCAGTTAAATGAGCAGTTCTTC
TRBV28	TRBD2	few	TRBJ2-7	CASSPFVRPSGRRVQYF	TGTGCCAGCAGCCCCTTCGTCCGACCTAGCGGGAGGAGAGTGCAGTACTTC
TRBV21-1	-	-	TRBJ2-1	CASSFISNHNEQFF	TGTGCCAGCAGTTTTATTTCCAACCACAATGAGCAGTTCTTC
TRBV12-3/TRBV12-4	-	-	TRBJ2-6	CASSPTSSRGANVLTF	TGTGCCAGCAGCCCGACTAGTTCTCGGGGGGCCAACGTCCTGACTTTC
TRBV19	TRBD2	-	TRBJ2-5	CASSILAGEAETQYF	TGTGCCAGTAGTATTCTAGCGGGAGAGGCAGAGACCCAGTACTTC
TRBV21-1	-	once	TRBJ2-7	CASSKGTSGFVEQYF	TGTGCCAGCAGCAAAGGGACGAGCGGGTTCGTCGAGCAGTACTTC
TRBV3-1	-	-	TRBJ2-1	CASSQGVRSTEQFF	TGTGCCAGCAGCCAAGGGGTGAGAAGCACTGAGCAGTTCTTC
TRBV7-2	-	few	TRBJ2-1	CASSKRGDNNEQFF	TGTGCCAGCAGTAAAAGGGGGGATAACAATGAGCAGTTCTTC
TRBV6-1	-	once	TRBJ1-2	CASSDPGEMNGYTF	TGTGCCAGCAGCGATCCAGGGGAAATGAATGGCTACACCTTC
TRBV2	TRBD1	-	TRBJ1-5	CASSGAGGNQPQHF	TGTGCCAGCAGTGGGGCAGGGGGGAATCAGCCCCAGCATTTT
TRBV12-3/TRBV12-4	-	many	TRBJ1-5	CASSPRPRGNQPQHF	TGTGCCAGCAGTCCCCGGCCGCGGGGCAATCAGCCCCAGCATTTT
TRBV29-1	-	-	TRBJ1-2	CSVAPRNNYGYTF	TGCAGCGTTGCCCCGAGGAATAACTATGGCTACACCTTC
TRBV12-3/TRBV12-4	-	many	TRBJ2-1	CASRPTQGVSYNEQFF	TGTGCCAGCAGACCCACACAGGGAGTCTCCTACAATGAGCAGTTCTTC
TRBV20-1	-	-	TRBJ1-5	CSATDQRNSNQPQHF	TGCAGTGCCACAGACCAGAGAAATAGCAATCAGCCCCAGCATTTT
TRBV15	-	-	TRBJ1-5	CATSRYLGDQPQHF	TGTGCCACCAGCAGGTATTTAGGCGATCAGCCCCAGCATTTT
TRBV20-1	TRBD2	few	TRBJ2-7	CSARISGRFAYEQYF	TGCAGTGCTAGGATTAGCGGGCGCTTTGCCTACGAGCAGTACTTC
TRBV11-2	-	-	TRBJ1-2	CASIALRSHYGYTF	TGTGCCAGCATCGCGCTTCGGAGCCACTATGGCTACACCTTC
TRBV10-1	-	-	TRBJ2-5	CASSAGLAETQYF	TGCGCCAGCAGCGCGGGGCTAGCGGAGACCCAGTACTTC
TRBV18	-	-	TRBJ1-1	CASSPGRSATEAFF	TGTGCCAGCTCACCAGGGCGGTCGGCCACTGAAGCTTTCTTT
TRBV4-3	TRBD1	-	TRBJ1-6	CASSPDRALYNSPLHF	TGCGCCAGCAGCCCGGACAGGGCGTTATATAATTCACCCCTCCACTTT
TRBV20-1	TRBD1	-	TRBJ2-7	CSAPRGLNEQYF	TGCAGTGCACCCAGGGGGCTCAACGAGCAGTACTTC
TRBV20-1	-	few	TRBJ2-1	CSARSGAYYNEQFF	TGCAGTGCTCGGTCGGGAGCCTATTACAATGAGCAGTTCTTC
TRBV7-2	-	many	TRBJ1-1	CASSLAAGVTEAFF	TGTGCCAGCAGCTTAGCGGCAGGGGTCACTGAAGCTTTCTTT
TRBV6-1	-	few	TRBJ2-7	CASSPQRASGYEQYF	TGTGCCAGCAGCCCCCAGCGGGCTTCGGGCTACGAGCAGTACTTC
TRBV5-4	-	-	TRBJ1-3	CASSLSQGGNTIYF	TGTGCCAGCAGCTTGTCCCAGGGTGGAAACACCATATATTTT
TRBV20-1	TRBD2	many	TRBJ2-7	CSARASGSYEQYF	TGCAGTGCTAGAGCTAGCGGGAGCTACGAGCAGTACTTC
TRBV7-8	-	few	TRBJ1-4	CASGERNEKLFF	TGTGCCAGCGGAGAGAGAAATGAAAAACTGTTTTTT
TRBV6-2/TRBV6-3	-	few	TRBJ2-5	CASSPPRETQYF	TGTGCCAGCAGCCCCCCCAGAGAGACCCAGTACTTC
TRBV4-2	-	-	TRBJ1-5	CASSQGTEGLNQPQHF	TGTGCCAGCAGCCAAGGGACAGAAGGTTTAAATCAGCCCCAGCATTTT
TRBV5-1	-	-	TRBJ2-2	CASSLDPWGGELFF	TGCGCCAGCAGCTTGGACCCTTGGGGCGGGGAGCTGTTTTTT